The TCR beta chain under discussion was sequenced for a study of blood T cell repertoires in COVID-19. Measured with immunoSEQ multiplex PCR; TCRdb has only the in-frame clones, and not every one. Here the sample spans more than 75,000 clones, 85% to 90% being singletons. Germline trimming cut 3 bases from V and 7 bases from J; bases unmatched to any gene: 8. Germline CDR1 reads MNHEY; CDR2 reads SMNVEV (reference sequence). This CDR3 is built from 14 residues. The receptor was derived from a woman in her 70s with acute or convalescent COVID-19. Sample: peripheral blood. The chain recombines TRBV27 with TRBJ2-5; the match to TRBD2 covers 7 bases. The chain's CDR3 is CASSFSGTGGTQYF. In DNA form, the CDR3 reads TGTGCCAGCAGTTTCTCAGGAACGGGGGGGACCCAGTACTTC.